This TCR beta chain appears in the sequencing data of a study of blood T cell repertoires in COVID-19. Overall study context: The origin of the acute and convalescent COVID-19 samples was the United States, Italy and Spain.

Trimming at V came to 2 bases and at J to 6 bases, leaving 4 bases not matched to a gene. Germline values: CDR1 SGHVS, CDR2 FQNEAQ. The CDR3 spans 15 residues. As processed by the authors: Quantification of nucleated cells was approximated via reference gene primer amplification. The method was immunoSEQ multiplex PCR; TCRdb's version includes in-frame clones alone and lacks a portion of them. V and J calls and clone size are as listed in that table; D and trimming were resolved from the DNA. The data contain 150,000 to 200,000 clones, roughly 79% of them singletons. The sequenced sample consisted of peripheral blood. The receptor was isolated from a woman in her seventies with acute or convalescent COVID-19. The chain carries TRBV7-8 and TRBJ2-3; TRBD2 matches at 11 bases. CDR3 sequence (DNA): TGTGCCAGCAGCTTAAGACTAGCGGGAACGGATACGCAGTATTTT. Protein sequence: CASSLRLAGTDTQYF. Supplemented by reference TRBV7-8 and TRBJ2-3, the full variable domain reads GAGVSQSPRYKVAKRGQDVALRCDPISGHVSLFWYQQALGQGPEFLTYFQNEAQLDKSGLPSDRFFAERPEGSVSTLKIQRTQQEDSAVYLCASSLRLAGTDTQYFGPGTRLTVL.